The 20 T cell receptor beta chains below were found in one sample sequenced in a study of metastatic and nonmetastatic thyroid tumors. Ahead of thyroid surgery, no patient had received treatment of any kind. TCRdb re-clonotyped the PCR reads via MiXCR. The sample has about 20,000 clones, 9.5% to 15% seen once. The sequenced sample consisted of blood. These TCRs come from a male donor with papillary thyroid cancer or a benign thyroid nodule (not recorded which). Some clones in this sample may be carry-over from other donors' samples.

J is TRBJ2-7 and V is TRBV5-1; D is undetermined. CDR1 is SGHRS and CDR2 is YFSETQ in the germline V gene. The CDR3 spans 16 residues. V was pared by 0 bases and J by 0 bases, with 13 bases between. The CDR3 DNA follows: TGCGCCAGCAGCTTGGGCCCAGAGGAAATCTCCTACGAGCAGTACTTC. Encoded protein: CASSLGPEEISYEQYF.

This chain uses TRBV19 with TRBJ1-2; 9 nucleotides agree with TRBD1. Germline trimming cut 4 bases from V and 4 bases from J; bases unmatched to any gene: 7. CDR3 size: 15 residues. CDR1 LNHDA and CDR2 SQIVND come from the germline V gene (reference sequence). Here the CDR3 DNA reads TGTGCCAGTAGTACCGGGACAGGGCACCTCTATGGCTACACCTTC. Encoded protein: CASSTGTGHLYGYTF.

The rearrangement joins TRBV6-6 to TRBJ1-2; D is possibly TRBD1 (5 bases). Germline V gives CDR1 MNHNY, CDR2 SVGAGI (reference sequence). The CDR3 covers 15 residues. With 0 bases removed from V and 0 bases from J, the gap between germline ends came to 8 bases. CDR3 coding DNA: TGTGCCAGCAGTTACTCGAAGACAGCTAACTATGGCTACACCTTC. Protein sequence: CASSYSKTANYGYTF.

This clone was found many times. A much more abundant neighbour one base away suggests this may be a read error. This sample also contains other DNA sequences that code for the same CDR3. The gene calls are TRBV11-1 and TRBJ2-3, with TRBD1 matching 9 bases. CDR3 length: 15 amino acids. Germline CDR1 is SGHAT and CDR2 is FQDESV (reference sequence). The CDR3 sequence is CASSLGTGRQDTQYF. The CDR3 DNA reads as TGCGCCAGCAGCTTGGGGACAGGGAGACAAGATACGCAGTATTTT.

This clone was seen at least ten times. The V call is TRBV29-1, the J call TRBJ1-2, with D tentatively TRBD1 (5 bases). Germline CDR1 SQVTM, CDR2 ANQGSEA. Trimming left V 4 bases short and J 6 bases short, with 24 bases between. The CDR3 totals 16 residues. CDR3 amino acids: CSVGSLRAHRSNGYTF. The CDR3, as DNA: TGCAGCGTTGGCAGTCTTCGGGCCCACAGGTCGAATGGCTACACCTTC.

The J gene is TRBJ2-3, the V gene TRBV12-3 or TRBV12-4, with 7 nucleotides matching TRBD1. The CDR3 length is 12 residues. V lost 6 bases and J lost 8; bases outside the gene matches: 5. The CDR3 nucleotides are TGTGCCAGCAGCCTGACAGGGTTTACGCAGTATTTT. Amino acids: CASSLTGFTQYF.

This clone has a count of ten or more. A much larger clone lies a single base off, so this may be a read error. This chain joins TRBV6-5 and TRBJ1-4; possible D gene TRBD1, 6 bases. This CDR3 contains 16 residues. The V gene's germline CDR1 is MNHEY and CDR2 SVGAGI. DNA for the CDR3: TGTGCCAGCAGTTACTCCGCGTCTCGAGGGGGTGAAGAACTGTTTTTT. Its protein is CASSYSASRGGEELFF.

This clone was seen ten or more times. Other DNA sequences in the sample encode the same CDR3. The J gene is TRBJ2-1, the V gene TRBV3-1; D is undetermined. The CDR3 sequence is 12 residues long. Germline values: CDR1 LGHDT, CDR2 YNNKEL (reference sequence). V lost 3 bases and J lost 4, with 4 bases in between. CDR3 DNA: TGTGCCAGCAGCCACGCATACAATGAGCAGTTCTTC. This encodes CASSHAYNEQFF.

This clone is categorized as medium-sized (0.01 to 0.1%). The genes are TRBV10-1 and TRBJ2-3; 10 nucleotides align to TRBD1. CDR3 length: 16 residues. Per germline, CDR1 WNHNN and CDR2 SYGVQD (reference sequence). With V trimmed by 0 bases and J by 1 base, 1 base remained unmatched. The CDR3 sequence: CASSESGTGGTDTQYF. In DNA form, the CDR3 reads TGCGCCAGCAGTGAGTCCGGGACAGGGGGCACAGATACGCAGTATTTT.

This clone is labeled as medium-sized. The chain couples TRBV6-1 to TRBJ1-3; D is possibly TRBD1 (6 bases). The germline V gene has CDR1 MNHNS and CDR2 SASEGT. The CDR3 has 15 amino acids. V lost 7 bases, J lost 4 bases, and 17 bases lay in between. DNA for the CDR3: TGTGCCAGCATGAGAACAGGGCTTACGGGAAACACCATATATTTT. Its protein is CASMRTGLTGNTIYF.

This clone came up many times. The junction and the germline gene differ at one end; a read error may be behind it. This sample includes further DNA sequences coding for the same CDR3. V gene TRBV20-1 combines with J gene TRBJ1-1; D is perhaps TRBD1 (6 bases). This CDR3 spans 10 amino acids. CDR1 and CDR2 from the germline V gene are DFQATT and SNEGSKA (reference sequence). The CDR3: CSADGQKAFF. CDR3 DNA: TGCAGTGCCGACGGACAGAAAGCTTTCTTC.

This clone was counted ten times or more. The rearrangement uses TRBV7-9 and TRBJ2-1; 7 bases align to TRBD2. V trimming: 5 bases; J trimming: 5 bases; junction bases outside the gene matches: 3. Per the germline V gene, CDR1 is SEHNR and CDR2 is FQNEAQ (reference sequence). The CDR3 is 13 amino acids. CDR3 sequence reads: CASSLGLDNEQFF. In DNA, the CDR3 is TGTGCCAGCAGCCTCGGACTAGACAATGAGCAGTTCTTC.

This clone was seen many times. V usage is TRBV20-1 and J usage is TRBJ2-3, with 10 nucleotides matching TRBD2. This CDR3 has 16 residues. V was clipped by 6 bases and J by 6 bases; unmatched bases: 15. The germline gives CDR1 DFQATT, CDR2 SNEGSKA (reference sequence). The DNA for the CDR3 is TGCAGTGCCGTCCCCGCTAGCGGGGGACTTCGGGATACGCAGTATTTT. Protein: CSAVPASGGLRDTQYF.

This clone was seen at least ten times. This chain joins TRBV3-1 and TRBJ2-7; 13 bases line up with TRBD2. V shed 3 bases and J 2 bases; nucleotides not matched to a gene: 7. Germline V gives CDR1 LGHDT, CDR2 YNNKEL (reference sequence). The CDR3 length is 17 residues. The CDR3 DNA reads TGTGCCAGCAGCCACGGACAGGGACTAGCGGGAACCTACGAGCAGTACTTC. Its translation: CASSHGQGLAGTYEQYF.

The chain has TRBV28 and TRBJ1-5; a possible D gene is TRBD1 (6 bases). Deletions cut 5 bases from V and 6 bases from J, with 17 bases between. This CDR3 has 15 residues. The germline CDR1 and CDR2 sequences are MDHEN and SYDVKM. The CDR3 sequence: CASSEDTGSGQPQHF. The CDR3, as DNA: TGTGCCAGCAGTGAGGACACAGGGAGCGGTCAGCCCCAGCATTTT.

This clone was picked up one time. The chain combines TRBV11-2 with TRBJ2-1; D might be TRBD2 (6 bases). Germline assignment: CDR1 SGHAT and CDR2 FQNNGV. The germline V and J ends were trimmed by 0 bases and 0 bases, with 9 bases remaining between them. The CDR3 has 16 residues. CDR3 amino acids: CASSLDREYSYNEQFF. CDR3 bases: TGTGCCAGCAGCTTAGACCGGGAGTACTCCTACAATGAGCAGTTCTTC. Drawing the rest from reference TRBV11-2 and TRBJ2-1, the complete variable domain is EAGVAQSPRYKIIEKRQSVAFWCNPISGHATLYWYQQILGQGPKLLIQFQNNGVVDDSQLPKDRFSAERLKGVDSTLKIQPAKLEDSAVYLCASSLDREYSYNEQFFGPGTRLTVL.

This clone was counted ten times or more. Just one base apart from a much larger clone, this may be a read error. This sequence joins TRBV2 and TRBJ2-7; 9 positions match TRBD2. CDR1 and CDR2 from the germline V gene are SNHLY and FYNNEI. The CDR3 sequence is 14 residues long. Losses at the gene ends were 3 bases for V and 7 bases for J; bases not matched to a gene: 7. This CDR3 is CASSDASGVVEQYF. The CDR3 DNA reads as TGTGCCAGCAGTGACGCTAGCGGGGTTGTTGAGCAGTACTTC.

The rearrangement uses TRBV6-1 and TRBJ2-7, with 7 bases that match TRBD1. V shed 7 bases, J shed 7 bases, and the junction held 13 bases outside the gene matches. The CDR3 extends over 14 amino acids. Germline CDR1 and CDR2: MNHNS and SASEGT. The CDR3 loop is CASTITAGGWEQYF. For the CDR3, the DNA is TGTGCCAGCACCATAACTGCAGGGGGTTGGGAGCAGTACTTC.

This clone appeared many times. This rearrangement joins TRBV4-1 to TRBJ2-5; D not certain. The CDR3 is made up of 13 amino acids. With 2 bases removed from V and 5 bases from J, the gap between germline ends came to 9 bases. Germline CDR1 MGHRA, CDR2 YSYEKL. The CDR3 loop reads CASSQPLRETQYF. In nucleotides, the CDR3 is TGCGCCAGCAGCCAACCGCTCAGGGAGACCCAGTACTTC.

In this sample, this clone turned up many times. The chain uses TRBV4-2 and TRBJ1-5; possibly TRBD1 for D (6 bases). CDR1 and CDR2 (germline): LGHNA, YNFKEQ. The CDR3 has 15 amino acids. Trimming left V 1 base short and J 4 bases short, with 11 bases between. DNA of the CDR3: TGTGCCAGCAGCCAAGCTAGGGGGGGGAATCAGCCCCAGCATTTT. It specifies CASSQARGGNQPQHF.